This TCR beta chain was retrieved from a study of shared T cell receptors in the human thymus. The CDR3 runs 11 residues. The germline gives CDR1 LGHNA, CDR2 YSLEER. V lost 3 bases and J lost 7, with 6 bases in between. This table comes from immunoSEQ multiplex PCR, and its TCRdb copy is limited to in-frame clones, with some not included. This sample yields about 610,000 clones, of which around 87% are seen a single time; 0.0095% to 0.013% belongs to the top ten. The same sample was also studied in work on human thymus T cells.

Material for sequencing was thymocytes. The clonotype was recovered from a boy under three years old with a congenital heart defect. The J gene is TRBJ1-2, the V gene TRBV4-3; D ambiguous. The CDR3 loop is CASSQEGGYTF. The DNA of the CDR3 is TGCGCCAGCAGCCAGGAGGGTGGCTACACCTTC.